This T cell receptor (beta chain) was identified in a study of shared clonotypes between healthy human individuals. CDR3 length: 14 amino acids. From germline, CDR1 is SGHVS and CDR2 FQNEAQ. The V end was cut by 0 bases, the J end by 3 bases, with 6 bases between. The naive CD8 subset, CD45RO-negative cells positively selected for CCR7, excluded terminally differentiated effector memory CD45RA+ cells. The repertoire was sequenced with immunoSEQ multiplex PCR; TCRdb's copy has only in-frame clones and lacks some. The sample yields about 2.1 million clones, under 95% seen once. The sample taken for sequencing was naive CD8+ T cells from PBMCs. The V call is TRBV7-8, the J call TRBJ2-1, with D unresolved. The receptor comes from a young man in good health. Some clones in this sample may be carry-over from other donors' samples. The CDR3 region has the DNA TGTGCCAGCAGCTTAGCGGACGGCTACAATGAGCAGTTCTTC. It specifies CASSLADGYNEQFF. Full variable domain (rest looked up from reference TRBV7-8 and TRBJ2-1): GAGVSQSPRYKVAKRGQDVALRCDPISGHVSLFWYQQALGQGPEFLTYFQNEAQLDKSGLPSDRFFAERPEGSVSTLKIQRTQQEDSAVYLCASSLADGYNEQFFGPGTRLTVL.